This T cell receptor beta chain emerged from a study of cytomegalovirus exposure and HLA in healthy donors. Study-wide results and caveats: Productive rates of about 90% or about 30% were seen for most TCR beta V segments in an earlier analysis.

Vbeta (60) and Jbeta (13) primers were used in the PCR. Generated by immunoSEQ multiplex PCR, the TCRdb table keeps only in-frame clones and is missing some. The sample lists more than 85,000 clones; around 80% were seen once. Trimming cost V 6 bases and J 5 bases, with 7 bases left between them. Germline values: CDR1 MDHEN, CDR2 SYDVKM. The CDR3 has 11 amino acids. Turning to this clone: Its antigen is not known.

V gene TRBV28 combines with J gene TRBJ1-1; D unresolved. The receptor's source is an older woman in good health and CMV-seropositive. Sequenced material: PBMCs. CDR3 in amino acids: CASSQATEAFF. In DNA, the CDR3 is TGTGCCAGCAGCCAAGCAACTGAAGCTTTCTTT.